Below, 10 T cell receptor beta chains from the same sample are listed, as sequenced in a study of T cell responses to AZD1222 COVID-19 vaccine. The data were produced by immunoSEQ multiplex PCR, yet TCRdb's version contains in-frame clones alone and is incomplete. The top ten clones hold more than 7% of a sample with over 120,000 clones, over 75% of them seen once. The source was peripheral blood, collected on day 0 of AZD1222 vaccination. The receptors originated from an adult in good health.

The chain has TRBV14 and TRBJ2-7, with D tentatively TRBD1 (5 bases). V was pared by 4 bases and J by 6 bases, with 16 bases between. Per germline, CDR1 SGHDN and CDR2 FVKESK. This CDR3 has 14 amino acids. In DNA, the CDR3 is TGTGCCAGCAGCCCGGCTCTAGGGGTGGGCGAGCAGTACTTC. This gives the protein CASSPALGVGEQYF.

The table lists this clone with a count of one. The chain carries TRBV4-1 and TRBJ2-7; 7 nucleotides align to TRBD2. Unmatched junction bases numbered 6, after V lost 2 bases and J lost 2 bases. Germline V gene lookup returns CDR1 MGHRA and CDR2 YSYEKL. The CDR3 has 15 residues. In nucleotides, the CDR3 is TGCGCCAGCAGCCAAACAGCGGGGTCCACCTACGAGCAGTACTTC. It yields the protein CASSQTAGSTYEQYF.

J is TRBJ1-2 and V is TRBV19; a possible D gene is TRBD1 (5 bases). From germline, CDR1 is LNHDA and CDR2 SQIVND (reference sequence). The V end lost 3 bases, the J end lost 3 bases, and 11 bases lay between the germline ends. The CDR3 covers 14 residues. CDR3 DNA sequence: TGTGCCAGTAGTATCCTAGACAGATACTATGGCTACACCTTC. It translates to CASSILDRYYGYTF.

This clone was seen a handful of times. V and J are TRBV10-1 and TRBJ2-7; 8 positions agree with TRBD2. The CDR3 consists of 13 residues. V trimming: 10 bases; J trimming: 1 base; junction bases outside the gene matches: 6. CDR1 and CDR2 (germline): WNHNN, SYGVQD (reference sequence). The CDR3 DNA follows: TGCGCCAACGCTAGCGGGCCGTCCTACGAGCAGTACTTC. Translated, it gives CANASGPSYEQYF.

The chain uses TRBV3-1 (or the pseudogene TRBV3-2) and TRBJ2-7; 11 bases match TRBD1. V lost 4 bases and J lost 6; bases outside the gene matches: 5. Looked up from germline, CDR1 is LGHDT and CDR2 is YNNKEL (reference sequence). CDR3 length: 14 amino acids. The CDR3 reads CASSRTGGLFEQYF. The CDR3, as DNA: TGTGCCAGCAGCCGGACAGGGGGCTTGTTCGAGCAGTACTTC.

V usage is TRBV3-1 (or the pseudogene TRBV3-2) and J usage is TRBJ2-5; unclear D gene. V was pared by 0 bases and J by 9 bases, with 14 bases between. From germline, CDR1 is LGHDT and CDR2 YNNKEL (reference sequence). The CDR3 is 14 residues long. CDR3: CASSQDRSLGAQYF. CDR3 sequence (DNA): TGTGCCAGCAGCCAAGATCGTTCCCTTGGGGCCCAGTACTTC.

The chain carries TRBV27 and TRBJ2-7; 10 bases align to TRBD2. The ends lost 3 bases at V and 6 bases at J; junction bases unmatched: 14. CDR1 MNHEY and CDR2 SMNVEV come from the germline V gene (reference sequence). The CDR3 length is 17 residues. CDR3 DNA sequence: TGTGCCAGCAGTTTCCTACCGACCCTAGCGGGAGAGTTCGAGCAGTACTTC. Translated: CASSFLPTLAGEFEQYF.

The chain couples TRBV5-5 to TRBJ1-5, with 8 nucleotides matching TRBD1. The CDR3 loop spans 16 amino acids. V shed 2 bases, J shed 1 base, and the junction held 5 bases outside the gene matches. CDR1 and CDR2 (germline): SGHKS, YYEKEE (reference sequence). CDR3 in amino acids: CASSFTGTGSNQPQHF. The CDR3 bases are TGTGCCAGCAGCTTCACCGGGACAGGCAGCAATCAGCCCCAGCATTTT.

In its sample, this clone was seen many times. This sequence joins TRBV12-3 or TRBV12-4 and TRBJ1-1; D is unresolved. Trimming removed 3 bases from V and 6 bases from J, with 8 bases in between. This CDR3 is built from 12 residues. CDR3 DNA sequence: TGTGCCAGCAGTTTTTTGGTCGCTGAAGCTTTCTTT. Translated: CASSFLVAEAFF.

This sequence joins TRBV12-3 or TRBV12-4 and TRBJ2-1, with D possibly matching TRBD2 (6 bases). The CDR3 covers 13 residues. V was shortened by 3 bases and J by 11 bases, with 14 bases between the two germline ends. The CDR3 spells CASSLGGGVKQFF. In DNA, the CDR3 is TGTGCCAGCAGTTTGGGGGGAGGTGTGAAGCAGTTCTTC.